The entry that follows covers one TCR beta chain sequence. Its antigen is still unknown. Looked up from germline, CDR1 is SNHLY and CDR2 is FYNNEI. V trimming: 10 bases; J trimming: 0 bases; junction bases outside the gene matches: 3. CDR3 length: 15 residues. The data were obtained in a study of CD4 T cells in relation to SARS-CoV-2 and coronaviruses. Study conclusions and caveats: In 55% to 75% of donors, memory CD4+ clonotypes crossrecognized SARS-CoV-2 and at least one common cold coronavirus spike.

Method: immunoSEQ multiplex PCR; TCRdb's copy keeps in-frame clones and lacks some. Here the sample spans tens of thousands of clones, roughly nine tenths being singletons. This TCR was recovered from an adult with COVID-19. The sample consisted of naive CD4+ T cells from PBMCs. Subset described: naive CD4+ T cells isolated by negative enrichment. The rearrangement joins TRBV2 to TRBJ2-4; TRBD2 aligns across 13 bases. The CDR3, as DNA: TGTGCCACCGGGACTAGCGGGGTAGCCAAAAACATTCAGTACTTC. Its protein product is CATGTSGVAKNIQYF.